The clone carrying this TCR beta chain was seen repeatedly, ten times or more. What it binds is unknown. The entry originates in a study of T-cell reconstitution after alpha-beta-depleted transplantation in children. Regarding the study as a whole: Surviving recipient T cells and thymic progenitors underlay high day-60 TCRbeta diversity in some patients. Reportedly, only several hundred clones from non-depleted graft cells drove alpha-beta T-cell counts at about two months. At one year after transplant, newly produced T cells mostly accounted for T-cell counts and diversity.

For TCRbeta, the library was prepared with unique molecular identifiers. TCRdb analysed the PCR reads with MiXCR anew, one entry per CDR3 protein. The data contain 150,000 to 200,000 distinct CDR3 sequences, 11% of them singletons. The V end lost 5 bases, the J end lost 6 bases, and 13 bases lay between the germline ends. The CDR3 is made up of 14 amino acids. The chain employs TRBV12-3 or TRBV12-4 and TRBJ2-2, with no clear D. The clonotype was recovered from a boy younger than 10 with acute myeloid leukemia, due to receive a stem cell transplant. The sample in question was PBMCs, obtained before TCRalphabeta/CD19-depleted stem cell transplant. CDR3 amino acids: CASSPIWVSGELFF. In DNA form, the CDR3 reads TGTGCCAGCAGTCCCATCTGGGTGTCCGGGGAGCTGTTTTTT.